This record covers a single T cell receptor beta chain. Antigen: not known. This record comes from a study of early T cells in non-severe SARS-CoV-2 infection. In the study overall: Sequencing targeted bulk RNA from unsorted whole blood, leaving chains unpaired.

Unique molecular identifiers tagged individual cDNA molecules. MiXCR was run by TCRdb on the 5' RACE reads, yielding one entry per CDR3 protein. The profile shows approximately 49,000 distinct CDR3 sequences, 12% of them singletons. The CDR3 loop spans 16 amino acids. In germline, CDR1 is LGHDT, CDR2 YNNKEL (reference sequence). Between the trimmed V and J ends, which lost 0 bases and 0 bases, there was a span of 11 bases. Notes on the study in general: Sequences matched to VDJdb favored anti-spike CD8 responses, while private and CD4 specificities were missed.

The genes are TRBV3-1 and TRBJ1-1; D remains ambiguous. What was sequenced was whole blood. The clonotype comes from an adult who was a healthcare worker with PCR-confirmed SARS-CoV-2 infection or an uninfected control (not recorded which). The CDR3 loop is CASSQDLGRVNTEAFF. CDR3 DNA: TGTGCCAGCAGCCAAGATCTAGGGCGGGTGAACACTGAAGCTTTCTTT.